One and the same sample provided the 14 T cell receptor beta chains below, sequenced in a study of blood T cell repertoires in COVID-19. Clones were sequenced by immunoSEQ multiplex PCR, and TCRdb holds only the in-frame ones, with some missing. The table has under 30,000 clones, 70% to 90% seen once. The sequenced sample was peripheral blood. Source of these receptors: an elderly woman with active or convalescent COVID-19.

The chain is built from TRBV4-1 and TRBJ2-1; 7 bases agree with TRBD1. This CDR3 has 17 residues. The V segment lost 4 bases and the J segment 4 bases; nucleotides outside the gene matches: 13. Germline loops: CDR1 MGHRA, CDR2 YSYEKL. CDR3 nucleotide sequence: TGCGCCAGCAGCCGGGGAGTAGACAGGGATAGATACAATGAGCAGTTCTTC. This sequence encodes CASSRGVDRDRYNEQFF.

The chain carries TRBV15 and TRBJ2-3, with D unclear. From germline, CDR1 is LNHNV and CDR2 YYDKDF (reference sequence). Trimming removed 0 bases at V and 3 bases at J, with 4 bases between. The CDR3 contains 13 residues. CDR3 sequence reads: CATSRDHTDTQYF. In nucleotides, the CDR3 is TGTGCCACCAGCAGAGATCATACAGATACGCAGTATTTT.

The chain carries TRBV5-1 and TRBJ1-1; the match to TRBD1 covers 9 bases. Germline V CDR1 and CDR2: SGHRS, YFSETQ. CDR3 length equals 15 residues. V gave up 4 bases and J gave up 6 bases; unmatched junction bases: 10. DNA of the CDR3: TGCGCCAGCAGCCCAACCGGGACAGGGTTCGCTGAAGCTTTCTTT. It encodes CASSPTGTGFAEAFF.

The chain uses TRBV6-5 and TRBJ2-1, with 10 bases that match TRBD2. This CDR3 comprises 14 residues. Germline V gene sequence: CDR1 MNHEY, CDR2 SVGAGI. V was clipped by 5 bases and J by 7 bases; unmatched bases: 5. CDR3: CASSSSGGLNEQFF. CDR3 in DNA: TGTGCCAGCAGTAGTAGCGGGGGGTTAAATGAGCAGTTCTTC.

The chain uses TRBV27 and TRBJ1-2; D gene uncertain. The germline CDR1 and CDR2 sequences are MNHEY and SMNVEV (reference sequence). The CDR3 has 11 amino acids. Trimming removed 5 bases from V and 5 bases from J, with 6 bases in between. The CDR3 sequence: CASSDGYGYTF. The CDR3 nucleotides are TGTGCCAGCAGTGACGGGTATGGCTACACCTTC.

The chain couples TRBV5-4 to TRBJ2-5, with unresolved D. Trimming shortened V by 2 bases and J by 1 base, and 18 bases separated the two germline ends. Germline-derived CDR1 and CDR2 are SGHNT and YYREEE (reference sequence). This CDR3 comprises 17 residues. CDR3 sequence reads: CASSFFRPQAAQETQYF. DNA of the CDR3: TGTGCCAGCAGCTTTTTTAGGCCCCAGGCCGCCCAAGAGACCCAGTACTTC.

The J gene is TRBJ1-5, the V gene TRBV2; 11 nucleotides agree with TRBD1. CDR3 length: 15 residues. Germline loops: CDR1 SNHLY, CDR2 FYNNEI. Unmatched junction bases numbered 3, after V lost 4 bases and J lost 4 bases. Here the CDR3 reads CASSGDRGGNQPQHF. Written as DNA, the CDR3 is TGTGCCAGCAGTGGGGACAGGGGGGGTAATCAGCCCCAGCATTTT.

J is TRBJ2-4 and V is TRBV6-5; possible D gene TRBD2, 7 bases. V gave up 6 bases and J gave up 7 bases, with 16 bases separating them. CDR1 and CDR2 from the germline V gene are MNHEY and SVGAGI. This CDR3 comprises 14 residues. This chain's CDR3 is CASRGEGGGNIQYF. In nucleotides, the CDR3 is TGTGCCAGCAGGGGGGAGGGGGGTGGCAACATTCAGTACTTC.

CDR3 DNA sequence: TGTGCCAGCAGCTTAACCGGGACAGGGCGCTATGGCTACACCTTC. Its translation: CASSLTGTGRYGYTF. The chain has TRBV11-3 and TRBJ1-2; TRBD1 agrees at 9 bases. CDR1 and CDR2 (germline): SGHNT, YENEEA. With 2 bases clipped from V and 4 bases from J, the junction kept 5 bases outside the gene matches. This CDR3 contains 15 residues. Combining the CDR3 with reference TRBV11-3 and TRBJ1-2 gives the whole variable domain EAGVVQSPRYKIIEKKQPVAFWCNPISGHNTLYWYLQNLGQGPELLIRYENEEAVDDSQLPKDRFSAERLKGVDSTLKIQPAELGDSAVYLCASSLTGTGRYGYTFGSGTRLTVV.

This clone was seen just once. The V call is TRBV6-5, the J call TRBJ1-2; 7 bases are a match to TRBD1. V shed 8 bases, J shed 4 bases, and the junction held 7 bases outside the gene matches. This CDR3 comprises 13 residues. Germline V gives CDR1 MNHEY, CDR2 SVGAGI. CDR3 residues: CASRTQGGYGYTF. CDR3 nucleotides: TGTGCCAGCCGGACTCAGGGGGGCTATGGCTACACCTTC.

The chain couples TRBV5-4 to TRBJ1-2; no clear D gene. CDR3 length: 13 amino acids. Trimming shortened V by 5 bases and J by 2 bases, and 10 bases separated the two germline ends. Looked up from germline, CDR1 is SGHNT and CDR2 is YYREEE (reference sequence). The CDR3 sequence is CASSPDGNYGYTF. The CDR3 DNA reads TGTGCCAGCAGTCCCGACGGGAACTATGGCTACACCTTC.

The CDR3 sequence is CASSEATGTYEQYF. Written as DNA, the CDR3 is TGTGCCAGCAGTGAAGCGACAGGGACCTACGAGCAGTACTTC. The rearrangement uses TRBV6-1 and TRBJ2-7; 7 nucleotides line up with TRBD1. Germline CDR1 is MNHNS and CDR2 is SASEGT. This CDR3 has 14 amino acids. Trimming removed 0 bases from V and 2 bases from J; junction bases left unmatched: 1.

The rearrangement links TRBV18 to TRBJ1-1; 7 bases align to TRBD1. CDR1 KGHSH and CDR2 LQKENI come from the germline V gene. J gave up 0 bases and V 6 bases, and 10 bases lay outside the gene matches. The CDR3 loop spans 16 amino acids. The CDR3 region is CASSRRTGDVNTEAFF. The CDR3 bases are TGTGCCAGCTCCCGCCGGACAGGCGACGTGAACACTGAAGCTTTCTTT. Full variable domain (rest looked up from reference TRBV18 and TRBJ1-1): NAGVMQNPRHLVRRRGQEARLRCSPMKGHSHVYWYRQLPEEGLKFMVYLQKENIIDESGMPKERFSAEFPKEGPSILRIQQVVRGDSAAYFCASSRRTGDVNTEAFFGQGTRLTVV.

The rearrangement joins TRBV7-9 to TRBJ1-4; D is unresolved. The CDR3 runs to 14 residues. Germline CDR1 reads SEHNR; CDR2 reads FQNEAQ (reference sequence). The germline V and J ends were trimmed by 5 bases and 8 bases, with 15 bases remaining between them. Written as DNA, the CDR3 is TGTGCCAGCAGCCCACCCATAATTCGGGAAAAACTGTTTTTT. Protein product: CASSPPIIREKLFF.